A selection of T cell receptor beta chains follows, all from one sample in a study of Ad26.COV2.S vaccination and SARS-CoV-2 variants. Assay used: immunoSEQ multiplex PCR; TCRdb lists only in-frame clones, some missing. The data contain 450,000 to 550,000 clones, roughly 89% of them singletons. The source material was peripheral blood, sampled in a trial of Ad26.COV2.S vaccine versus placebo. These receptors were collected from a person aged 18-60 years who received the Ad26.COV2.S COVID-19 vaccine or a placebo. Each CDR3 is given with its conserved first and last residue.

TRBV5-1,TRBJ1-1,CASSRQLNTEAFF
TRBV23-1,TRBJ1-1,CASSQSCRDTYTEAFF
TRBV2,TRBJ1-1,CASSVQNTEAFF
TRBV7-2,TRBJ1-2,CASSLAGPISGYTF
TRBV18,TRBJ2-1,CASSPPTGSGMVQFF
TRBV6-5,TRBJ2-1,CASSYRYGQRLFF
TRBV6-6,TRBJ1-5,CASTGDRTWSQHF
TRBV7-2,TRBJ1-5,CASSLATRLNQPQHF
TRBV7-2,TRBJ1-1,CASSLDRANTEAFF
TRBV7-8,TRBJ1-2,CASSLRTGKNGYTF
TRBV5-4,TRBJ1-2,CASSPPPLGYEGGYTF
TRBV18,TRBJ2-1,CASSPLSAGASNEQFF
TRBV13,TRBJ1-2,CASSLEGAAGYTF
TRBV30,TRBJ2-5,CAWSVYSGSTETQYF
TRBV27,TRBJ1-6,CASSTKRDFMSNSPLHF
TRBV21-1,TRBJ1-5,CASSKALRTGHCQPQHF
TRBV10-3,TRBJ2-1,CAAQGSPGLAGGPWVF
TRBV7-2,TRBJ1-1,CASTLSRGGTEAFF
TRBV7-6,TRBJ1-2,CASSLETGTPFYGYTF